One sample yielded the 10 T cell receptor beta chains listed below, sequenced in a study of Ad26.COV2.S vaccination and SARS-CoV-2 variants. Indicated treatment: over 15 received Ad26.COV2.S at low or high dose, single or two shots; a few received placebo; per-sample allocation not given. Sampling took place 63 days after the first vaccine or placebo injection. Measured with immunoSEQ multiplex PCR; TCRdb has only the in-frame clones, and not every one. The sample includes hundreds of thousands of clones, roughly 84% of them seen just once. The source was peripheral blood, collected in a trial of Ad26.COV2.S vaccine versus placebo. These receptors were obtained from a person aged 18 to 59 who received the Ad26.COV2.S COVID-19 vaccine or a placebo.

The CDR3 nucleotides are TGTGCCAGCAGCTTAGACGTGGACAGGGAAGCTTTCTTT. This encodes CASSLDVDREAFF. The chain is built from TRBV11-2 and TRBJ1-1; 7 bases match TRBD1. Germline CDR1 is SGHAT and CDR2 is FQNNGV. The J segment lost 8 bases and the V segment lost 0 bases, leaving 3 bases of the junction unmatched. CDR3 length: 13 residues.

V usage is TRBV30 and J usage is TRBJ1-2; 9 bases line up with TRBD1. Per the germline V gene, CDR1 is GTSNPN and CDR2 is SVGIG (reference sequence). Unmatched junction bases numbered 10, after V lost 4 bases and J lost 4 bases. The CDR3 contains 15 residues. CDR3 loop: CAWTSGQGVGYGYTF. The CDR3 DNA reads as TGTGCCTGGACTTCGGGACAGGGAGTGGGCTATGGCTACACCTTC.

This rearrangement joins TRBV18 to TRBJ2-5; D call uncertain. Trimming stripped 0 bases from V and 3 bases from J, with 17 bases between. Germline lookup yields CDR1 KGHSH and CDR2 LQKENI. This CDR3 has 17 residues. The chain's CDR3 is CASSPPFGRPKEETQYF. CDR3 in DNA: TGTGCCAGCTCACCACCGTTCGGCAGGCCAAAGGAAGAGACCCAGTACTTC.

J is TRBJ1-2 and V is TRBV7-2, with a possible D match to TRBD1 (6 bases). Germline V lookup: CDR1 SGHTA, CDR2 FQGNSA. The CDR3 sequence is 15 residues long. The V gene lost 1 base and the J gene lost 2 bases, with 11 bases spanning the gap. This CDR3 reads CASSLGGGGNYGYTF. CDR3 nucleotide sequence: TGTGCCAGCAGCTTAGGGGGAGGGGGGAACTATGGCTACACCTTC.

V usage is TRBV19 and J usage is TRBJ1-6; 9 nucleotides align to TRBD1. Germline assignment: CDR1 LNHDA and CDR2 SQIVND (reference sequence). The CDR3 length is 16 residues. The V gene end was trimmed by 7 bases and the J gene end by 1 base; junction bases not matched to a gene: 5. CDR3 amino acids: CASTDRGSSYNSPLHF. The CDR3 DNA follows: TGTGCCAGTACAGACAGGGGGAGTTCCTATAATTCACCCCTCCACTTT.

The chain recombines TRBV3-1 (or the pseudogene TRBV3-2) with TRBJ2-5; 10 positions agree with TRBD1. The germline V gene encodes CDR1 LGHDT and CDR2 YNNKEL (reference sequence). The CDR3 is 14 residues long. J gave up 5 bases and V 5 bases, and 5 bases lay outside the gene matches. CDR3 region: CASSYDRGLETQYF. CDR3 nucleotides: TGTGCCAGCAGCTACGACAGGGGGCTGGAGACCCAGTACTTC.

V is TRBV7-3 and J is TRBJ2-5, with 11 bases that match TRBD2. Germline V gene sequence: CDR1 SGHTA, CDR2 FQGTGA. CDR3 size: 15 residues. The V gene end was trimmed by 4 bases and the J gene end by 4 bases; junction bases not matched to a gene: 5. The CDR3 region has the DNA TGTGCCAGCAGCTATAGCGGGGGGGCCGGAGAGACCCAGTACTTC. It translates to CASSYSGGAGETQYF.

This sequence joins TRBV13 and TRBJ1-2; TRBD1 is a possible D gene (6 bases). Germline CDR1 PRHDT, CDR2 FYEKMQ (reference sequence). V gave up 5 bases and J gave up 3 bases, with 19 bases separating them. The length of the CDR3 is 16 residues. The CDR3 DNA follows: TGTGCCAGCAGCCGAAGTGAGGACAGAACCTACTATGGCTACACCTTC. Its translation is CASSRSEDRTYYGYTF.

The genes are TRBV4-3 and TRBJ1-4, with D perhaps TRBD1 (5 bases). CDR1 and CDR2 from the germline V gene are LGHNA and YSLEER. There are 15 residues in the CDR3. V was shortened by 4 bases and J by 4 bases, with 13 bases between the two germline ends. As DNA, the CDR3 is TGCGCCAGCAGCCTGGGGCGGCCAGTTAATGAAAAACTGTTTTTT. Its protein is CASSLGRPVNEKLFF.

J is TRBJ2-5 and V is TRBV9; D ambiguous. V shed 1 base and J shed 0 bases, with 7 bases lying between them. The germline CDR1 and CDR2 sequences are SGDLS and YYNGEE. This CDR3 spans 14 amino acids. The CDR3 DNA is TGTGCCAGCAGCGTATTTGGGGACCAAGAGACCCAGTACTTC. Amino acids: CASSVFGDQETQYF.